This TCR beta chain was sequenced for a study of T-cell reconstitution after alpha-beta-depleted transplantation in children. Unique molecular identifiers were incorporated into the prepared TCRbeta library. TCRdb processed the PCR reads anew with MiXCR; each CDR3 protein has one entry. The table shows 190,000 or so distinct CDR3 sequences, with roughly 6.8% occurring only once. This clonotype appeared a few times. Source: PBMCs from the stem cell graft donor, taken from the stem cell graft. This clonotype originated in a human donor who donated a stem cell graft to a child with Wiskott-Aldrich syndrome.

The CDR3 loop is CASSPGTSGHTDTQYF. The CDR3, as DNA: TGCGCCAGCAGCCCAGGGACTAGCGGGCACACAGATACGCAGTATTTT. The chain carries TRBV5-1 and TRBJ2-3; 12 nucleotides match TRBD2. The CDR3 totals 16 residues. Germline CDR1 SGHRS, CDR2 YFSETQ. With 4 bases clipped from V and 2 bases from J, the junction kept 5 bases outside the gene matches. Using reference TRBV5-1 and TRBJ2-3 for the parts outside the CDR3, the full variable domain is KAGVTQTPRYLIKTRGQQVTLSCSPISGHRSVSWYQQTPGQGLQFLFEYFSETQRNKGNFPGRFSGRQFSNSRSEMNVSTLELGDSALYLCASSPGTSGHTDTQYFGPGTRLTVL.